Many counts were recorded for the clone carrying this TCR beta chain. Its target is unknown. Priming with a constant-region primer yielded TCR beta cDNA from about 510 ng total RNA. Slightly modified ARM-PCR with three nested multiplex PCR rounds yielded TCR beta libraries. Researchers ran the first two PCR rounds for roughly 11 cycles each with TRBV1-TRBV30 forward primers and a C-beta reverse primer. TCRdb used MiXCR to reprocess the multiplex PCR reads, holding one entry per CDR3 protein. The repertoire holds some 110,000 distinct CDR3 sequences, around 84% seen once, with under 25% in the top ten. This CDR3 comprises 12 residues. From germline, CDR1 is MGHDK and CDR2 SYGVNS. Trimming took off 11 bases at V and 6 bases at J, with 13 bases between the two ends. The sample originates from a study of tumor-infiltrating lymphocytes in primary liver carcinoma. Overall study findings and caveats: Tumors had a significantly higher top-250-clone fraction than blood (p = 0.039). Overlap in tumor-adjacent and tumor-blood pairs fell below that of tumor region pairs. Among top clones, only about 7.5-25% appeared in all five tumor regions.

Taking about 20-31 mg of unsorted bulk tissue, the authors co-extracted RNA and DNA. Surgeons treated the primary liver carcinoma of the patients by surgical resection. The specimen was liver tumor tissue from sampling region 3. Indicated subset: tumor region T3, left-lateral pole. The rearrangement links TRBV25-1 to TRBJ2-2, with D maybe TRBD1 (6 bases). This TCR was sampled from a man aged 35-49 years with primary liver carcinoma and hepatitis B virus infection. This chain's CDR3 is CACGGRAGELFF. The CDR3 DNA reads TGTGCCTGTGGGGGCAGAGCCGGGGAGCTGTTTTTT.